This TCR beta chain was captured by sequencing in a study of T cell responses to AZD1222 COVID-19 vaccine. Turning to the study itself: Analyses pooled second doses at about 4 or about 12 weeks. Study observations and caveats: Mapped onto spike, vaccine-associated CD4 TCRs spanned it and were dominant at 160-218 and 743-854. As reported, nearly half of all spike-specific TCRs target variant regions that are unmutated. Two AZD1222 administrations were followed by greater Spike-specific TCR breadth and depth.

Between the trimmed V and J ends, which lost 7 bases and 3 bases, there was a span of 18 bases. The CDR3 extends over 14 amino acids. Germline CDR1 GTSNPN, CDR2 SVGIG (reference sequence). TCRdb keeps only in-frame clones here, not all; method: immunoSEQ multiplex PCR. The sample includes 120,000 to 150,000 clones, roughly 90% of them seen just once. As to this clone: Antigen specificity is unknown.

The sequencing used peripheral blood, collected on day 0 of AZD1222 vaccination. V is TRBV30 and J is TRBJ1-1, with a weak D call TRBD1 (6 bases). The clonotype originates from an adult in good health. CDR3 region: CASNRGRGDTEAFF. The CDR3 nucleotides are TGTGCCTCCAACCGGGGGAGGGGGGACACTGAAGCTTTCTTT.